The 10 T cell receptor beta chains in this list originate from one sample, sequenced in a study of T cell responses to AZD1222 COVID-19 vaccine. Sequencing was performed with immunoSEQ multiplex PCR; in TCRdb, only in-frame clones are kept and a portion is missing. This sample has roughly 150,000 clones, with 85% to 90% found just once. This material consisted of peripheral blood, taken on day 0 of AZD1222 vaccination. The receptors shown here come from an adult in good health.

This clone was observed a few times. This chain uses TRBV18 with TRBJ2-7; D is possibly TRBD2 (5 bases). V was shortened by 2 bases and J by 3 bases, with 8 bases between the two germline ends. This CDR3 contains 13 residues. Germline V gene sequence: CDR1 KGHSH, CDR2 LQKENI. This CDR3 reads CASSPAGDYEQYF. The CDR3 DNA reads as TGTGCCAGCTCACCAGCCGGGGACTACGAGCAGTACTTC.

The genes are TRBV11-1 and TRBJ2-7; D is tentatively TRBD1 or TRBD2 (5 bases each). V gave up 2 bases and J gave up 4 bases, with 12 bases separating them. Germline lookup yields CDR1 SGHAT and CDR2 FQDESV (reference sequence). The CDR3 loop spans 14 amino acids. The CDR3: CASSLSGTAYEQYF. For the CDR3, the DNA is TGTGCCAGCAGCTTATCCGGGACGGCGTACGAGCAGTACTTC. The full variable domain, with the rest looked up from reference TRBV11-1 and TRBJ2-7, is EAEVAQSPRYKITEKSQAVAFWCDPISGHATLYWYRQILGQGPELLVQFQDESVVDDSQLPKDRFSAERLKGVDSTLKIQPAELGDSAMYLCASSLSGTAYEQYFGPGTRLTVT.

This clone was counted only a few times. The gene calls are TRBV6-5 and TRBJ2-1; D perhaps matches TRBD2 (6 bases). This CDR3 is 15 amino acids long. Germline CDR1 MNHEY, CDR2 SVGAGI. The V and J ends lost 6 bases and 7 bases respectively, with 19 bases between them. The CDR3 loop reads CASSPRDSHRNEQFF. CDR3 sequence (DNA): TGTGCCAGCAGCCCCCGGGACTCCCACCGGAATGAGCAGTTCTTC.

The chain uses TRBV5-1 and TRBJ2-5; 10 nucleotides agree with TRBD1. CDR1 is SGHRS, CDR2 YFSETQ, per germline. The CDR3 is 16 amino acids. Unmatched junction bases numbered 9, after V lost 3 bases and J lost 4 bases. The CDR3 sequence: CASSSGAWDRGETQYF. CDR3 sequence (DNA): TGCGCCAGCAGCTCCGGTGCCTGGGACAGGGGAGAGACCCAGTACTTC.

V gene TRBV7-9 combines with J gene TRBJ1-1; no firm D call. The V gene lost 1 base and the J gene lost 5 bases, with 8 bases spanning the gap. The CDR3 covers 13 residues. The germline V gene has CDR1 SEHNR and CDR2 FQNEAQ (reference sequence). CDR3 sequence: CASSLEEGTEAFF. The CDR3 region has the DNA TGTGCCAGCAGCTTAGAGGAAGGGACTGAAGCTTTCTTT.

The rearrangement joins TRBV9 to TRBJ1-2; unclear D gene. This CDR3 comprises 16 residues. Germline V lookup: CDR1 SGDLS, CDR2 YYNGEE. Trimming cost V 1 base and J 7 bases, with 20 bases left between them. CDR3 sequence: CASSVQSKTTGSGYTF. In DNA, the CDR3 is TGTGCCAGCAGCGTACAAAGTAAGACGACCGGTAGTGGCTACACCTTC. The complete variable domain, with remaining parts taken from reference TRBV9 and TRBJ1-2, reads DSGVTQTPKHLITATGQRVTLRCSPRSGDLSVYWYQQSLDQGLQFLIQYYNGEERAKGNILERFSAQQFPDLHSELNLSSLELGDSALYFCASSVQSKTTGSGYTFGSGTRLTVV.

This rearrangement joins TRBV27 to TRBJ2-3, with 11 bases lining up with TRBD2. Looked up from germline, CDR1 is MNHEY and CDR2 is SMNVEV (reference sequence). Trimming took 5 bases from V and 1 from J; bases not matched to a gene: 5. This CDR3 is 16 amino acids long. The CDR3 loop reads CASSLAGGTRTDTQYF. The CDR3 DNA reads TGTGCCAGCAGTCTAGCGGGAGGAACTCGCACAGATACGCAGTATTTT.

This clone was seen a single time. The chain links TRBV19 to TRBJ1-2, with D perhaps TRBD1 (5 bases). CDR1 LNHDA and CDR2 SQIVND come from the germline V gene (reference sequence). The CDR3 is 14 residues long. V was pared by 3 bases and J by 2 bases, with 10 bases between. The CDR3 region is CASSIFQGNYGYTF. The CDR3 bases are TGTGCCAGTAGTATCTTCCAGGGAAACTATGGCTACACCTTC.

The CDR3 DNA reads TGTGCCAGCAGCTTAGCCCAACTGGGACAGGGCGAGCAGTACTTC. Protein sequence: CASSLAQLGQGEQYF. The genes are TRBV7-2 and TRBJ2-7, with TRBD1 matching 9 bases. This CDR3 region has 15 residues. Trimming cost V 0 bases and J 6 bases; bases outside gene matches: 6. CDR1 is SGHTA, CDR2 FQGNSA, per germline.

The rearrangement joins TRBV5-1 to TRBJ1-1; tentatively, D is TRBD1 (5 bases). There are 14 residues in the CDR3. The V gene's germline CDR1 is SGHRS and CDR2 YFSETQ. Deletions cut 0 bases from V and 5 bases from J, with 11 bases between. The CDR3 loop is CASSLGWGATEAFF. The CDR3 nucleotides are TGCGCCAGCAGCTTGGGATGGGGCGCAACTGAAGCTTTCTTT.